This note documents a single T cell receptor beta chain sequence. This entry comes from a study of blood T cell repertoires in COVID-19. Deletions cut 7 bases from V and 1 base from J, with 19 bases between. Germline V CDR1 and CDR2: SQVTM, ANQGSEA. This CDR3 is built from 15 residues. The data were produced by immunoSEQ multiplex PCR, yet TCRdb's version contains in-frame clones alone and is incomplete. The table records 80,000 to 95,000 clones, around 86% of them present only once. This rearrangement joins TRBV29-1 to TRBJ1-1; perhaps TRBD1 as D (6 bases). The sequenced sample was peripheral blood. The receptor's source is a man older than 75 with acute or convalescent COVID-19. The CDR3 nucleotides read TGCAGCGCCCAAGTGACAGGTTTTACGAACACTGAAGCTTTCTTT. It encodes CSAQVTGFTNTEAFF.